This entry features one TCR beta chain sequence. Germline V gene data show CDR1 as SGHVS and CDR2 as FQNEAQ. The CDR3 covers 17 residues. Trimming removed 3 bases at V and 1 base at J, with 19 bases between. This specimen comes from a study of T cell responses to AZD1222 COVID-19 vaccine. Generated by immunoSEQ multiplex PCR, the TCRdb table keeps only in-frame clones and is missing some. Found here are 150,000 or so clones, over 90% of them singletons; the top ten hold under 6.5%. This clonotype was sampled from an adult in good health. Sequenced here: peripheral blood, sampled on day 0 of AZD1222 vaccination. This chain links TRBV7-8 with TRBJ2-7; a possible D gene is TRBD1 (6 bases). CDR3 coding DNA: TGTGCCAGCAGCTTCTCGGGTTGGGTACAGGGATCCTACGAGCAGTACTTC. Translating it yields CASSFSGWVQGSYEQYF. Together with reference TRBV7-8 and TRBJ2-7, the CDR3 gives the full variable domain: GAGVSQSPRYKVAKRGQDVALRCDPISGHVSLFWYQQALGQGPEFLTYFQNEAQLDKSGLPSDRFFAERPEGSVSTLKIQRTQQEDSAVYLCASSFSGWVQGSYEQYFGPGTRLTVT.